The 17 T cell receptor beta chains reported below all come from one sample, sequenced in a study of response to subunit inactivated influenza vaccine. TCRdb reanalysed the RT-PCR reads using MiXCR and keeps one entry per CDR3 protein. The sample records roughly 700,000 distinct CDR3 sequences, roughly 14% being singletons. The source material was PBMCs from blood, sampled 11 to 12 days after vaccination. The receptors were gathered from a man aged 50 to 59 who received an inactivated influenza vaccine.

This clonotype has ten or more counts. The chain carries TRBV6-2 or TRBV6-3 and TRBJ2-7, with 8 bases identical to TRBD1. This CDR3 contains 15 residues. V trimming: 5 bases; J trimming: 4 bases; junction bases outside the gene matches: 10. Germline V gene sequence: CDR1 MNHEY, CDR2 SVGEGT. In DNA, the CDR3 is TGTGCCAGCAGTACTCCGGGACAGGCCTTTTACGAGCAGTACTTC. Its protein product is CASSTPGQAFYEQYF.

This clonotype turned up a few times. The chain is built from TRBV19 and TRBJ1-5; D gene unclear. V gave up 4 bases and J gave up 2 bases, with 12 bases separating them. Germline V gives CDR1 LNHDA, CDR2 SQIVND (reference sequence). The CDR3 has 15 residues. CDR3 loop: CASSTPQSGNQPQHF. The CDR3 nucleotides read TGTGCCAGTAGTACGCCACAGTCCGGCAATCAGCCCCAGCATTTT.

This clonotype was observed a handful of times. The V and J genes are TRBV12-3 or TRBV12-4 and TRBJ2-5; possible D gene TRBD2, 5 bases. The CDR3 is 15 amino acids. V was clipped by 6 bases and J by 2 bases, with 16 bases between them. Here the CDR3 reads CASSSRGIGQETQYF. CDR3 sequence (DNA): TGTGCCAGCAGCTCAAGAGGGATCGGACAAGAGACCCAGTACTTC.

This clonotype was counted a few times. J is TRBJ1-1 and V is TRBV30; possibly TRBD1 for D (5 bases). The germline CDR1 and CDR2 sequences are GTSNPN and SVGIG (reference sequence). Deletions cut 2 bases from V and 3 bases from J, with 13 bases between. The CDR3 spans 14 residues. The CDR3 sequence is CAWSLLGADTEAFF. CDR3 coding DNA: TGTGCCTGGAGTCTCCTTGGGGCTGACACTGAAGCTTTCTTT.

This clonotype was seen more than once but under ten times. The chain has TRBV6-5 and TRBJ1-3, with D tentatively TRBD1 (5 bases). The CDR3 sequence is 15 residues long. Deletions cut 0 bases from V and 7 bases from J, with 13 bases between. In germline, CDR1 is MNHEY, CDR2 SVGAGI. The CDR3 DNA reads as TGTGCCAGCAGTTACTCGGGACGGAGTGGGAACACCATATATTTT. Translation: CASSYSGRSGNTIYF.

This clonotype has a handful of counts. CDR3 residues: CASTTASNTGELFF. The CDR3 DNA reads TGTGCCAGCACCACAGCGTCGAACACCGGGGAGCTGTTTTTT. This chain connects TRBV12-3 or TRBV12-4 to TRBJ2-2; D ambiguous. This CDR3 contains 14 residues. V was trimmed by 7 bases and J by 0 bases, leaving 9 bases between them.

CDR3 loop: CASSHVRGREQFF. CDR3 nucleotides: TGTGCCAGCAGCCATGTCCGGGGGCGTGAGCAGTTCTTC. The chain uses TRBV11-3 and TRBJ2-1; D may match TRBD1 or TRBD2 (6 bases each). V was shortened by 5 bases and J by 9 bases, with 14 bases between the two germline ends. Germline CDR1 reads SGHNT; CDR2 reads YENEEA. This CDR3 spans 13 amino acids.

Only a few counts were recorded for this clonotype. This rearrangement joins TRBV7-2 to TRBJ1-1; the D gene is possibly TRBD1 (5 bases). Trimming removed 2 bases from V and 6 bases from J, with 16 bases in between. There are 15 residues in the CDR3. Germline CDR1 is SGHTA and CDR2 is FQGNSA. The CDR3 here is CASSLMGRRGSEAFF. DNA for the CDR3: TGTGCCAGCAGCTTAATGGGACGCCGTGGATCTGAAGCTTTCTTT.

This chain joins TRBV3-1 and TRBJ2-2; D unclear. With 4 bases removed from V and 6 bases from J, the gap between germline ends came to 12 bases. The CDR3 is made up of 14 amino acids. Germline assignment: CDR1 LGHDT and CDR2 YNNKEL (reference sequence). CDR3 nucleotides: TGTGCCAGCAGCCCTAGGGCTGGGGCCGGGGAGCTGTTTTTT. Translated: CASSPRAGAGELFF.

The chain carries TRBV7-3 and TRBJ2-1; TRBD2 aligns across 9 bases. The CDR3 totals 14 residues. The junction had 4 bases not matched to a gene; V was cut back by 8 bases and J by 2 bases. Germline loops: CDR1 SGHTA, CDR2 FQGTGA. In DNA form, the CDR3 reads TGTGCCAGCGGCGCGGGAGGGCCCTACAATGAGCAGTTCTTC. This gives the protein CASGAGGPYNEQFF.

This chain connects TRBV7-2 to TRBJ2-1; D unclear. In germline, CDR1 is SGHTA, CDR2 FQGNSA. Between the trimmed V and J ends, which lost 0 bases and 4 bases, there was a span of 7 bases. The CDR3 extends over 14 amino acids. The CDR3 here is CASSLAIEYNEQFF. CDR3 in DNA: TGTGCCAGCAGCTTAGCTATAGAGTACAATGAGCAGTTCTTC.

The V gene is TRBV10-3, the J gene TRBJ2-7, with 7 bases lining up with TRBD2. CDR1 is ENHRY and CDR2 is SYGVKD in the germline V gene. The CDR3 loop spans 15 amino acids. V trimming: 0 bases; J trimming: 6 bases; junction bases outside the gene matches: 8. CDR3 amino acids: CAISESGGVRSEQYF. The CDR3 nucleotides are TGTGCCATCAGTGAGTCGGGGGGGGTCAGGAGCGAGCAGTACTTC.

This clonotype was found a few times. The chain recombines TRBV7-9 with TRBJ2-3; D is undetermined. The ends were cut back, 5 bases at V and 3 bases at J, with 18 bases in the middle. Germline V CDR1 and CDR2: SEHNR, FQNEAQ (reference sequence). The CDR3 totals 16 residues. The CDR3 here is CASSPGPRRRTDTQYF. As DNA, the CDR3 is TGTGCCAGCAGCCCAGGTCCGCGGCGTAGGACAGATACGCAGTATTTT.

The sample holds a few counts of this clonotype. The chain carries TRBV29-1 and TRBJ2-1; the D call may be TRBD1 or TRBD2 (5 bases each). The CDR3 is 15 amino acids. The V gene's germline CDR1 is SQVTM and CDR2 ANQGSEA. The ends were cut back, 2 bases at V and 2 bases at J, with 13 bases in the middle. CDR3 coding DNA: TGCAGCGTTGAATTTGCCCGGGGCCCCTACAATGAGCAGTTCTTC. Translation gives CSVEFARGPYNEQFF.

The chain employs TRBV18 and TRBJ1-1; D uncertain. The CDR3 has 13 amino acids. Trimming removed 8 bases at V and 7 bases at J, with 17 bases between. Germline-derived CDR1 and CDR2 are KGHSH and LQKENI. The CDR3 DNA sequence: TGTGCCAGCACACGTGGAGAAATTGGTGAAGCTTTCTTT. The encoded protein is CASTRGEIGEAFF. Filled out from reference TRBV18 and TRBJ1-1, the complete variable domain reads NAGVMQNPRHLVRRRGQEARLRCSPMKGHSHVYWYRQLPEEGLKFMVYLQKENIIDESGMPKERFSAEFPKEGPSILRIQQVVRGDSAAYFCASTRGEIGEAFFGQGTRLTVV.

CDR3 loop: CASSLLGRAKDTQYF. Written as DNA, the CDR3 is TGTGCCAGCAGTTTACTCGGGAGGGCAAAAGATACGCAGTATTTT. The genes are TRBV12-3 or TRBV12-4 and TRBJ2-3, with TRBD2 matching over 8 bases. The CDR3 has 15 residues. V shed 2 bases, J shed 5 bases, and the junction held 6 bases outside the gene matches.

The genes are TRBV13 and TRBJ1-3; D uncertain. The length of the CDR3 is 15 residues. Per the germline V gene, CDR1 is PRHDT and CDR2 is FYEKMQ (reference sequence). The V end lost 0 bases, the J end lost 0 bases, and 6 bases lay between the germline ends. CDR3: CASSLGFDSGNTIYF. The CDR3 DNA reads as TGTGCCAGCAGCTTAGGTTTCGACTCTGGAAACACCATATATTTT.